These 26 T cell receptor beta chains were all obtained from the same sample, sequenced in a study of PD-1 blockade in classical Hodgkin lymphoma. No patient escaped relapse after autologous stem cell transplantation, and brentuximab vedotin exposure varied. Negative magnetic selection isolated CD4+ T cells from thawed PBMCs. Data came from immunoSEQ multiplex PCR; TCRdb stores just in-frame clones and leaves some out. The data hold about 13,000 clones, with 85% to 90% observed a single time. The sample here was CD4+ T cells from blood, taken at baseline. These receptors were collected from a human donor with classical Hodgkin lymphoma.

The chain uses TRBV5-1 and TRBJ1-3; 9 bases map to TRBD1. This CDR3 comprises 14 residues. J lost 8 bases, V lost 2 bases, and 5 bases had no gene match. Germline V lookup: CDR1 SGHRS, CDR2 YFSETQ. The DNA of the CDR3 is TGCGCCAGCAGCTTAACAGGGGGCTTGGACACCATATATTTT. It specifies CASSLTGGLDTIYF.

The chain employs TRBV28 and TRBJ1-4; weak D call: TRBD1 (6 bases). The CDR3 is made up of 14 amino acids. V was shortened by 10 bases and J by 4 bases, with 16 bases between the two germline ends. Per germline, CDR1 MDHEN and CDR2 SYDVKM. This CDR3 is CATTAQDSNEKLFF. The CDR3 bases are TGTGCCACCACAGCCCAGGACAGTAATGAAAAACTGTTTTTT.

This chain links TRBV2 with TRBJ1-1; D is ambiguous. The CDR3 has 11 amino acids. The germline CDR1 and CDR2 sequences are SNHLY and FYNNEI. The V and J ends lost 6 bases and 2 bases respectively, with 4 bases between them. The CDR3 DNA follows: TGTGCCAGCAGCTTAAACACTGAAGCTTTCTTT. Amino acid sequence: CASSLNTEAFF. Full variable domain (outside the CDR3, taken from reference TRBV2 and TRBJ1-1): EPEVTQTPSHQVTQMGQEVILRCVPISNHLYFYWYRQILGQKVEFLVSFYNNEISEKSEIFDDQFSVERPDGSNFTLKIRSTKLEDSAMYFCASSLNTEAFFGQGTRLTVV.

The CDR3 coding sequence is TGTGCCAGCAGCTTGTGGGGTGGCACAGATACGCAGTATTTT. It encodes CASSLWGGTDTQYF. The rearrangement links TRBV5-4 to TRBJ2-3; D is unresolved. Looked up from germline, CDR1 is SGHNT and CDR2 is YYREEE (reference sequence). The CDR3 contains 14 residues. Between the trimmed V and J ends, which lost 1 base and 1 base, there was a span of 7 bases.

Concerning this clone itself: Mismatch with germline at one junction end may stem from a read error. The chain recombines TRBV7-7 with TRBJ2-5; no clear D. This CDR3 contains 13 residues. Germline V gives CDR1 SSHAT, CDR2 FNYEAQ (reference sequence). The CDR3 sequence is CASSPGVRETQYF. The CDR3 bases are TGTGCTAGCAGCCCGGGCGTGAGGGAGACCCAGTACTTC.

V gene TRBV19 combines with J gene TRBJ2-7; TRBD2 agrees at 12 bases. The V and J ends lost 5 bases and 2 bases, in that order; junction bases with no gene match: 7. The CDR3 has 16 amino acids. CDR1 is LNHDA, CDR2 SQIVND, per germline (reference sequence). The CDR3 coding sequence is TGTGCCAGTAGTCCCCCCCTAGCGGGAGGGCCCTACGAGCAGTACTTC. It is translated as CASSPPLAGGPYEQYF. Drawing the rest from reference TRBV19 and TRBJ2-7, the complete variable domain is DGGITQSPKYLFRKEGQNVTLSCEQNLNHDAMYWYRQDPGQGLRLIYYSQIVNDFQKGDIAEGYSVSREKKESFPLTVTSAQKNPTAFYLCASSPPLAGGPYEQYFGPGTRLTVT.

The gene calls are TRBV5-1 and TRBJ2-3, with D tentatively TRBD2 (5 bases). Germline assignment: CDR1 SGHRS and CDR2 YFSETQ. This CDR3 has 13 residues. Trimming stripped 5 bases from V and 0 bases from J, with 7 bases between. CDR3 DNA: TGCGCCAGCAGGACTATAAGCACAGATACGCAGTATTTT. Its translation is CASRTISTDTQYF.

The CDR3 DNA reads as TGTGCCAGTAGAGGAGCAGGGGCGAACACCGGGGAGCTGTTTTTT. Its translation: CASRGAGANTGELFF. The chain combines TRBV19 with TRBJ2-2; D might be TRBD1 (6 bases). This CDR3 comprises 15 residues. V shed 6 bases and J shed 0 bases, with 11 bases lying between them. Germline CDR1 is LNHDA and CDR2 is SQIVND (reference sequence). Looking up the rest from reference TRBV19 and TRBJ2-2 gives the full variable domain: DGGITQSPKYLFRKEGQNVTLSCEQNLNHDAMYWYRQDPGQGLRLIYYSQIVNDFQKGDIAEGYSVSREKKESFPLTVTSAQKNPTAFYLCASRGAGANTGELFFGEGSRLTVL.

V is TRBV6-1 and J is TRBJ1-5; no firm D call. Trimming cost V 4 bases and J 4 bases, with 11 bases left between them. The length of the CDR3 is 14 residues. CDR1 and CDR2 (germline): MNHNS, SASEGT. This chain's CDR3 is CASSGGPDNQPQHF. In DNA form, the CDR3 reads TGTGCCAGCAGTGGAGGACCCGATAATCAGCCCCAGCATTTT.

The genes are TRBV7-8 and TRBJ2-3; D remains ambiguous. Trimming cost V 1 base and J 4 bases, with 9 bases left between them. Germline-derived CDR1 and CDR2 are SGHVS and FQNEAQ. The CDR3 has 14 residues. This CDR3 reads CASSLVVLPDTQYF. DNA of the CDR3: TGTGCCAGCAGCTTAGTTGTTCTCCCAGATACGCAGTATTTT. Variable domain in full (rest from reference TRBV7-8 and TRBJ2-3): GAGVSQSPRYKVAKRGQDVALRCDPISGHVSLFWYQQALGQGPEFLTYFQNEAQLDKSGLPSDRFFAERPEGSVSTLKIQRTQQEDSAVYLCASSLVVLPDTQYFGPGTRLTVL.

The gene calls are TRBV27 and TRBJ2-1; 9 bases agree with TRBD2. CDR3 size: 17 residues. Per the germline V gene, CDR1 is MNHEY and CDR2 is SMNVEV (reference sequence). The V gene end was trimmed by 7 bases and the J gene end by 0 bases; junction bases not matched to a gene: 10. The DNA for the CDR3 is TGTGCCAGCATCCGTAGCGGGGGTCCTAGCTCCTACAATGAGCAGTTCTTC. Its translation is CASIRSGGPSSYNEQFF.

V and J are TRBV6-5 and TRBJ1-6, with D uncertain. From germline, CDR1 is MNHEY and CDR2 SVGAGI. CDR3 length equals 14 residues. Trimming shortened V by 0 bases and J by 8 bases, and 8 bases separated the two germline ends. The DNA for the CDR3 is TGTGCCAGCAGTTACTCGGACCGGGATTCACCCCTCCACTTT. Translation gives CASSYSDRDSPLHF.

This sequence joins TRBV28 and TRBJ2-2; D possibly uses TRBD1 or TRBD2 (6 bases each). V was shortened by 7 bases and J by 7 bases, with 16 bases between the two germline ends. The CDR3 spans 14 residues. CDR1 and CDR2 from the germline V gene are MDHEN and SYDVKM. This chain's CDR3 is CASIAARGFGELFF. CDR3 sequence (DNA): TGTGCCAGCATAGCGGCTAGGGGGTTCGGGGAGCTGTTTTTT.

This clone was counted between two and nine times. This chain links TRBV7-9 with TRBJ1-1; D is unclear. In germline, CDR1 is SEHNR, CDR2 FQNEAQ (reference sequence). V was trimmed by 5 bases and J by 2 bases, leaving 9 bases between them. This CDR3 has 13 residues. CDR3 in amino acids: CASSPAGNTEAFF. In DNA, the CDR3 is TGTGCCAGCAGCCCGGCGGGAAACACTGAAGCTTTCTTT.

This chain uses TRBV14 with TRBJ1-4; a possible D gene is TRBD1 (5 bases). This CDR3 is built from 14 residues. In germline, CDR1 is SGHDN, CDR2 FVKESK. Trimming took 4 bases from V and 7 from J, leaving 13 bases between them. DNA for the CDR3: TGTGCCAGCAGCCCTGCGGGGCTCGGTGAAAAACTGTTTTTT. This codes for CASSPAGLGEKLFF.

The J gene is TRBJ2-7, the V gene TRBV6-5; D is possibly TRBD2 (6 bases). The V gene lost 0 bases and the J gene lost 2 bases, with 11 bases spanning the gap. Germline V gene lookup returns CDR1 MNHEY and CDR2 SVGAGI. This CDR3 has 15 amino acids. The CDR3 region is CASSYSTTRTYEQYF. CDR3 bases: TGTGCCAGCAGTTACTCGACGACTAGGACCTACGAGCAGTACTTC.

This chain links TRBV6-1 with TRBJ2-6; 9 nucleotides match TRBD2. This CDR3 is 17 amino acids long. Unmatched junction bases numbered 4, after V lost 2 bases and J lost 2 bases. Germline assignment: CDR1 MNHNS and CDR2 SASEGT. The CDR3: CASSELRGGPGANVLTF. The CDR3 DNA reads as TGTGCCAGCAGTGAACTGCGGGGGGGGCCTGGGGCCAACGTCCTGACTTTC.

This chain links TRBV2 with TRBJ1-6, with D maybe TRBD1 (6 bases). Trimming removed 4 bases at V and 6 bases at J, with 13 bases between. The CDR3 consists of 15 residues. Looked up from germline, CDR1 is SNHLY and CDR2 is FYNNEI. This CDR3 reads CASSGQESRNSPLHF. The CDR3 DNA follows: TGTGCCAGCAGTGGACAGGAGTCCCGTAATTCACCCCTCCACTTT.

The chain couples TRBV19 to TRBJ2-5; 8 nucleotides agree with TRBD1. Per the germline V gene, CDR1 is LNHDA and CDR2 is SQIVND (reference sequence). The CDR3 consists of 15 residues. The junction had 7 bases not matched to a gene; V was cut back by 5 bases and J by 2 bases. Here the CDR3 reads CASSPQGAQQETQYF. The CDR3 DNA reads as TGTGCCAGTAGTCCGCAGGGGGCCCAACAAGAGACCCAGTACTTC.

This sequence joins TRBV28 and TRBJ2-7; D might be TRBD1 (6 bases). Germline lookup yields CDR1 MDHEN and CDR2 SYDVKM. Trimming shortened V by 2 bases and J by 2 bases, and 13 bases separated the two germline ends. The CDR3 loop spans 15 amino acids. CDR3 sequence (DNA): TGTGCCAGCAGTTTACCCAGGGGCTCTACCTACGAGCAGTACTTC. Amino acids: CASSLPRGSTYEQYF. Full variable domain (outside the CDR3, taken from reference TRBV28 and TRBJ2-7): DVKVTQSSRYLVKRTGEKVFLECVQDMDHENMFWYRQDPGLGLRLIYFSYDVKMKEKGDIPEGYSVSREKKERFSLILESASTNQTSMYLCASSLPRGSTYEQYFGPGTRLTVT.

The chain links TRBV7-9 to TRBJ2-3; a weak D match, TRBD2 (6 bases). The germline V gene has CDR1 SEHNR and CDR2 FQNEAQ (reference sequence). The CDR3 is made up of 16 amino acids. Trimming stripped 3 bases from V and 6 bases from J, with 19 bases between. CDR3 amino acids: CASSFGRLGAGDTQYF. The DNA of the CDR3 is TGTGCCAGCAGCTTCGGTCGTCTTGGGGCGGGGGATACGCAGTATTTT.

V and J are TRBV21-1 and TRBJ2-3; whether TRBD2, the table's D call, matches the DNA was not checked. TRBV21-1 is annotated as a pseudogene. This CDR3 has 18 amino acids. The CDR3 coding sequence is TGTGCCAGCAGCAAAGGAGCCCTAGCGGGGAGGGGATCTGATACGCAGTATTTT. Residues: CASSKGALAGRGSDTQYF.

The chain recombines TRBV7-7 with TRBJ2-5, with a tentative D call TRBD2 (5 bases). The CDR3 contains 13 residues. Germline V gives CDR1 SSHAT, CDR2 FNYEAQ (reference sequence). Trimming removed 1 base from V and 3 bases from J, with 6 bases in between. The CDR3 reads CASSLGGKETQYF. As DNA, the CDR3 is TGTGCCAGCAGCTTAGGAGGGAAAGAGACCCAGTACTTC.

The chain couples TRBV25-1 to TRBJ1-2; D unclear. Looked up from germline, CDR1 is MGHDK and CDR2 is SYGVNS. Between the trimmed V and J ends, which lost 2 bases and 4 bases, there was a span of 14 bases. This CDR3 spans 15 amino acids. The CDR3 DNA sequence: TGTGCCAGCAGTGAAGATTGGGTTGTGGGCTATGGCTACACCTTC. Protein product: CASSEDWVVGYGYTF.

This rearrangement joins TRBV5-1 to TRBJ2-7, with 7 positions matching TRBD1. CDR1 and CDR2 (germline): SGHRS, YFSETQ. The CDR3 runs to 14 residues. J gave up 2 bases and V 3 bases, and 5 bases lay outside the gene matches. The CDR3 sequence: CASSSGQKTYEQYF. The CDR3 coding sequence is TGCGCCAGCAGCTCGGGACAGAAAACCTACGAGCAGTACTTC.

Of note for this clone: One end of the junction varies from germline; a read error may be responsible. The chain is built from TRBV6-1 and TRBJ2-7; 7 positions match TRBD2. In germline, CDR1 is MNHNS, CDR2 SASEGT. The CDR3 is 10 amino acids. The CDR3 is CASSGRDYNF. In DNA, the CDR3 is TGTGCCAGCAGTGGCCGGGACTACAACTTC.